The 16 T cell receptor beta chains presented below share a single source sample, sequenced in a study of T cell repertoires in cytomegalovirus infection. TCRdb processed the reads anew with MiXCR; each CDR3 protein has one entry. The sample carries a few hundred thousand distinct CDR3 sequences, over 7.5% recorded once. Material for sequencing was PBMCs. The source is a human donor in good health (CMV status not recorded). Some clones in this sample may be carry-over from other donors' samples.

As to this clonotype: This may be a read error: a much more frequent sequence differs by one nucleotide. The rearrangement links TRBV7-4 to TRBJ1-4, with D unresolved. Germline CDR1 SGHVT, CDR2 SQSDAQ. V shed 3 bases and J shed 6 bases, with 14 bases lying between them. The CDR3 consists of 15 residues. CDR3 sequence (DNA): TGTGCCAGCAGCTTCGGCGGGTCAGGACATGAAAAACTGTTTTTT. It specifies CASSFGGSGHEKLFF.

CDR3 sequence reads: CASSFGASYEQYF. As DNA, the CDR3 is TGTGCCAGCAGCTTCGGGGCCTCCTACGAGCAGTACTTC. The V call is TRBV7-3, the J call TRBJ2-7; D might be TRBD1 or TRBD2, each matching 5 bases. CDR3 length equals 13 residues. In germline, CDR1 is SGHTA, CDR2 FQGTGA. V was cut by 3 bases and J by 0 bases, with 6 bases left in between.

V and J are TRBV28 and TRBJ2-3; tentatively, D is TRBD2 (6 bases). The germline V and J ends were trimmed by 1 base and 2 bases, with 13 bases remaining between them. Germline V gene lookup returns CDR1 MDHEN and CDR2 SYDVKM. The length of the CDR3 is 16 residues. The CDR3 DNA sequence: TGTGCCAGCAGTTTATATGGAGGGTTACTCACAGATACGCAGTATTTT. Translated: CASSLYGGLLTDTQYF.

There are a few counts of this clonotype. The chain employs TRBV15 and TRBJ1-5; weak D call: TRBD1 (6 bases). Germline CDR1 and CDR2: LNHNV and YYDKDF (reference sequence). The CDR3 is 18 residues long. V was pared by 5 bases and J by 4 bases, with 24 bases between. In DNA, the CDR3 is TGTGCCACCAGCGTAAGGGCGGGGGCGGCCTCCTCGAATCAGCCCCAGCATTTT. Translated, it gives CATSVRAGAASSNQPQHF.

This clonotype was observed at least ten times. This sequence joins TRBV7-2 and TRBJ2-3; 7 bases map to TRBD2. CDR1 SGHTA and CDR2 FQGNSA come from the germline V gene. The CDR3 extends over 14 amino acids. V lost 3 bases to trimming and J lost 5 bases; unmatched junction nucleotides: 5. Written as DNA, the CDR3 is TGTGCCAGCAGCTTCTTCGGGGGGATAGATACGCAGTATTTT. It specifies CASSFFGGIDTQYF.

The chain is built from TRBV28 and TRBJ2-5; tentative D call: TRBD2 (6 bases). The CDR3 loop spans 16 amino acids. Germline CDR1 and CDR2: MDHEN and SYDVKM. The germline V and J ends were trimmed by 0 bases and 0 bases, with 11 bases remaining between them. CDR3 in amino acids: CASSLWGGGYQETQYF. Written as DNA, the CDR3 is TGTGCCAGCAGTTTATGGGGCGGAGGGTACCAAGAGACCCAGTACTTC.

The V call is TRBV24-1, the J call TRBJ1-2, with D possibly TRBD1 on 5 matching bases. Per germline, CDR1 KGHDR and CDR2 SFDVKD. CDR3 size: 12 residues. The V end lost 4 bases, the J end lost 8 bases, and 10 bases lay between the germline ends. CDR3 residues: CATSESGYGYTF. The CDR3 DNA sequence: TGTGCCACCAGTGAGTCAGGGTACGGCTACACCTTC.

The gene calls are TRBV20-1 and TRBJ2-7, with a weak D call TRBD2 (5 bases). Germline V gene sequence: CDR1 DFQATT, CDR2 SNEGSKA (reference sequence). The V gene lost 0 bases and the J gene lost 2 bases, with 14 bases spanning the gap. The CDR3 spans 15 residues. The CDR3, as DNA: TGCAGTGCTAGAGATCGCGCGGGCATTACCTACGAGCAGTACTTC. This gives the protein CSARDRAGITYEQYF.

This clonotype was observed many times. V is TRBV7-2 and J is TRBJ2-5; tentative D call: TRBD1 (5 bases). The CDR3 consists of 13 residues. Trimming shortened V by 7 bases and J by 4 bases, and 13 bases separated the two germline ends. Germline CDR1 reads SGHTA; CDR2 reads FQGNSA. The chain's CDR3 is CASTNGAGETQYF. CDR3 coding DNA: TGTGCCAGCACCAATGGGGCAGGAGAGACCCAGTACTTC.

In this sample, this clonotype turned up a few times. The V and J genes are TRBV28 and TRBJ1-2; a weak D match, TRBD1 (5 bases). Deletions cut 5 bases from V and 5 bases from J, with 12 bases between. The CDR3 has 13 amino acids. Germline CDR1 and CDR2: MDHEN and SYDVKM. The CDR3, as DNA: TGTGCCAGCAGTACCGGGACGGCATATGGCTACACCTTC. Residues: CASSTGTAYGYTF.

The chain carries TRBV20-1 and TRBJ2-4; a weak D match, TRBD2 (6 bases). Between the trimmed V and J ends, which lost 5 bases and 1 base, there was a span of 18 bases. The CDR3 length is 16 residues. Germline V gene data show CDR1 as DFQATT and CDR2 as SNEGSKA (reference sequence). The CDR3 nucleotides are TGCAGTGCTCATCCCTCTGGGGGGAGGGCCAAAAACATTCAGTACTTC. Protein: CSAHPSGGRAKNIQYF.

This clonotype was observed at least ten times. This chain joins TRBV12-3 or TRBV12-4 and TRBJ2-5; the match to TRBD2 covers 10 bases. V trimming: 4 bases; J trimming: 1 base; junction bases outside the gene matches: 9. This CDR3 spans 17 amino acids. The CDR3 nucleotides are TGTGCCAGCAGTTCTGGGGGGCTAGCGGGGGTCCAAGAGACCCAGTACTTC. Amino acids: CASSSGGLAGVQETQYF.

This clonotype was recorded at least ten times. The rearrangement uses TRBV6-2 or TRBV6-3 and TRBJ2-7, with D possibly matching TRBD2 (6 bases). CDR3 length: 14 amino acids. Trimming removed 0 bases at V and 4 bases at J, with 10 bases between. Germline V gene lookup returns CDR1 MNHEY and CDR2 SVGEGT. CDR3 in amino acids: CASSYSYREYEQYF. The CDR3 nucleotides read TGTGCCAGCAGTTACTCCTACCGGGAGTACGAGCAGTACTTC.

The table lists this clonotype with many counts. This chain joins TRBV12-3 or TRBV12-4 and TRBJ2-1, with 12 bases aligning to TRBD2. Losses at the gene ends were 5 bases for V and 2 bases for J; bases not matched to a gene: 10. This CDR3 comprises 18 residues. The CDR3 sequence: CASSPRWLAGGTYNEQFF. The CDR3, as DNA: TGTGCCAGCAGTCCTCGCTGGCTAGCGGGGGGGACCTACAATGAGCAGTTCTTC.

This clonotype was seen repeatedly, ten times or more. This rearrangement joins TRBV7-2 to TRBJ1-5, with D uncertain. The CDR3 is made up of 15 amino acids. V lost 6 bases and J lost 0, with 12 bases in between. Germline-derived CDR1 and CDR2 are SGHTA and FQGNSA. CDR3 region: CASRGGVLSNQPQHF. In nucleotides, the CDR3 is TGTGCCAGCAGGGGTGGGGTTCTTAGCAATCAGCCCCAGCATTTT.

This clonotype was recorded many times. The chain recombines TRBV7-2 with TRBJ1-3, with D unresolved. V was trimmed by 4 bases and J by 2 bases, leaving 15 bases between them. Germline CDR1 is SGHTA and CDR2 is FQGNSA. The CDR3 has 16 amino acids. The CDR3 region has the DNA TGTGCCAGCAGCTCTCAAGTCCAGGATCCTGGAAACACCATATATTTT. Encoded protein: CASSSQVQDPGNTIYF.